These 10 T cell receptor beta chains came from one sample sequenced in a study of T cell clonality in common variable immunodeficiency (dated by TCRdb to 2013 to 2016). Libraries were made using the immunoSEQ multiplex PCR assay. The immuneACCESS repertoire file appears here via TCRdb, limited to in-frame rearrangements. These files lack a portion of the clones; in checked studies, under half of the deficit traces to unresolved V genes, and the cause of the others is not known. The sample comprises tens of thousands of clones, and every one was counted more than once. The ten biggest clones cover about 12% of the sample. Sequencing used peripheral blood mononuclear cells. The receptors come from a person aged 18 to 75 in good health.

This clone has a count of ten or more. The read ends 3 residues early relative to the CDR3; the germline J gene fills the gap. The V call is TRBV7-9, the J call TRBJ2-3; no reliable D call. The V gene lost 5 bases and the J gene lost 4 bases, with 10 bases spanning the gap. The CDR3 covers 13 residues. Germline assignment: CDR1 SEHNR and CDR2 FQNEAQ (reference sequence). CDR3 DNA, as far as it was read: TGTGCCAGCAGCCTCCAAGAGGCAGATACG. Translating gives CASSLQEADT. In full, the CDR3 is CASSLQEADTQYF.

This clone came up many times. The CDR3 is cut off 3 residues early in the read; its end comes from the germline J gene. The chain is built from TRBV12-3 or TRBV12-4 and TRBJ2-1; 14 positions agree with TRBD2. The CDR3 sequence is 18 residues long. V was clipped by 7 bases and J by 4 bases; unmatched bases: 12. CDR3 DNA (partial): TGTGCCAGCAAACCCGGGACTAGCGGGGGTCTGGGTTACAATGAG. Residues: CASKPGTSGGLGYNE. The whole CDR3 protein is CASKPGTSGGLGYNEQFF.

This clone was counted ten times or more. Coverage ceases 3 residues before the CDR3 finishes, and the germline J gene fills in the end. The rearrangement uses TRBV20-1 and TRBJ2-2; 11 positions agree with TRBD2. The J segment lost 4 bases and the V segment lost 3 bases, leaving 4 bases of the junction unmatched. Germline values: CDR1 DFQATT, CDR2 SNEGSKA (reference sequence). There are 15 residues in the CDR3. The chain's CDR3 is CSASSSGGRTGELFF. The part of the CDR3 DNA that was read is TGCAGTGCTAGTTCTAGCGGGGGGCGCACCGGGGAG.

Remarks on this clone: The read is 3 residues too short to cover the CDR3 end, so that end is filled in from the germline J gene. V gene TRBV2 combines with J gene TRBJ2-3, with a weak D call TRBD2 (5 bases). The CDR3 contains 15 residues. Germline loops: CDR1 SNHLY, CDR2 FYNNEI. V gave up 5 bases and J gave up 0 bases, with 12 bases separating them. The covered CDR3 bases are TGTGCCAGCAGTCGGACTGCTCCTAGCACAGATACG. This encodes CASSRTAPSTDT. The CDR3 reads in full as CASSRTAPSTDTQYF.

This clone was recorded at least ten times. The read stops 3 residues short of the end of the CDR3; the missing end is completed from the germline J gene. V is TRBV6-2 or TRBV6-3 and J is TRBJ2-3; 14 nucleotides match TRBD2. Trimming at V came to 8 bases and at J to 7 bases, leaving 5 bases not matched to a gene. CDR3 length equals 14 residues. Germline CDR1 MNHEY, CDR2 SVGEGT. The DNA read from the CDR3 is TGTGCCAGCCAGACTAGCGGGGGGGGGTATACG. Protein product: CASQTSGGGYT. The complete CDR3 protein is CASQTSGGGYTQYF.

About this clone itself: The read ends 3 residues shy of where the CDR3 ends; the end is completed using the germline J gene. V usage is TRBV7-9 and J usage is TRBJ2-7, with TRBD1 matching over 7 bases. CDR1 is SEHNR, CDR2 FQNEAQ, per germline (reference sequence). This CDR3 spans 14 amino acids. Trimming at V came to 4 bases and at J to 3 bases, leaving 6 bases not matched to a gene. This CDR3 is CASSSLQGLYEQYF. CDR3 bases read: TGTGCCAGCAGCTCCTTACAGGGGCTCTACGAG.

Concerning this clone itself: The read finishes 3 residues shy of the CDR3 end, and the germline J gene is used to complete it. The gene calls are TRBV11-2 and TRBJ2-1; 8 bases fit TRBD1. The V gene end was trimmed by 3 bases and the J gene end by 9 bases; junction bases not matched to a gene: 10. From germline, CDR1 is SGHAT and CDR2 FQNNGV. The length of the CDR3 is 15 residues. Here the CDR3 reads CASSFEPFQGAEQFF. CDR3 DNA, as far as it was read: TGTGCCAGCAGCTTCGAGCCATTCCAGGGGGCTGAG.

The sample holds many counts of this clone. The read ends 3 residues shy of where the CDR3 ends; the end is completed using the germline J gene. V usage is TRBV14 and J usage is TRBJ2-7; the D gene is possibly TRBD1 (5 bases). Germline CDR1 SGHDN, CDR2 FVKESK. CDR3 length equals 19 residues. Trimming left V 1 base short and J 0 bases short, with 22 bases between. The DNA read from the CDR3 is TGTGCCAGCAGCCAAGGGGGCCAGACCTTCGACCAAGACTCCTACGAG. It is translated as CASSQGGQTFDQDSYE. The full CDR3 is CASSQGGQTFDQDSYEQYF.

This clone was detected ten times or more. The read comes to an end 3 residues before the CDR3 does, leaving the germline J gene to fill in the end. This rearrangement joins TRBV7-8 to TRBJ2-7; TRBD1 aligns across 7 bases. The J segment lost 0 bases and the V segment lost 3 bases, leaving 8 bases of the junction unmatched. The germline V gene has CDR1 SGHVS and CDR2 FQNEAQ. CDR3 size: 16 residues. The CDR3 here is CASSFAGDRNSYEQYF. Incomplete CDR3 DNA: TGTGCCAGCAGCTTTGCTGGGGACAGAAACTCCTACGAG.

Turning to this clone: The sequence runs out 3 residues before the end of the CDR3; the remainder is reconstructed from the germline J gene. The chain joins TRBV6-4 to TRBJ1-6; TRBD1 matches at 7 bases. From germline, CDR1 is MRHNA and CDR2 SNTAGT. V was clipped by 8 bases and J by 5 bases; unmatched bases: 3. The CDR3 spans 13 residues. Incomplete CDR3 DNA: TGTGCCAGCGCCGGGACAGATAATTCACCC. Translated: CASAGTDNSP. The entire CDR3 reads CASAGTDNSPLHF.